This is a list of T cell receptor beta chains from one sample in a study of blood T cell repertoires in COVID-19. Sequencing was performed with immunoSEQ multiplex PCR; in TCRdb, only in-frame clones are kept and a portion is missing. The profile shows approximately 150,000 clones, around 82% of them singletons. The material sequenced was PBMCs or T cells enriched from blood (not recorded which). The receptor set was obtained from a man aged 40-55 years who had recovered from COVID-19. The CDR3 runs from the conserved cysteine through the conserved F or W. Each record gives: J gene, clone size, V gene, D gene, CDR3 DNA, CDR3 protein. A D gene is named only where the DNA matches it firmly. Size is stated for part of the rows, as once, few or many counts, or as a class when the clone is expanded.

>TRBJ2-2|NA|TRBV3-1/TRBV3-2|NA
TGTGCCAGCAGCCAAGGGGCCAAGAACACCGGGGAGCTGTTTTTT
CASSQGAKNTGELFF
>TRBJ1-1|NA|TRBV30|NA
TGTGCCTGGATGCGGGCAGATAACACTGAAGCTTTCTTT
CAWMRADNTEAFF
>TRBJ2-2|few|TRBV10-1|TRBD2
TGCGCCAGCAGTGAGTCGAGGCTAGCGGGCACCGGGGAGCTGTTTTTT
CASSESRLAGTGELFF
>TRBJ1-3|NA|TRBV5-4|NA
TGTGCCAGCAGCTTTTCCCCCCGAGTCTCTGGAAACACCATATATTTT
CASSFSPRVSGNTIYF
>TRBJ2-1|NA|TRBV18|TRBD2
TGTGCCAGCTCATCCTCTGCGGGGGGGCCGTCCTACAATGAGCAGTTCTTC
CASSSSAGGPSYNEQFF
>TRBJ1-1|NA|TRBV27|TRBD1
TGTGCCAGCATTCCCTACAAGGGGGCCACTGAAGCTTTCTTT
CASIPYKGATEAFF
>TRBJ1-6|NA|TRBV4-1|NA
TGCGCCAGCAGCCAAGACAGGGGTAATTCACCCCTCCACTTT
CASSQDRGNSPLHF
>TRBJ1-1|NA|TRBV5-1|TRBD1
TGCGCCAGCAAGGGACAGGGTGACACTGAAGCTTTCTTT
CASKGQGDTEAFF
>TRBJ2-5|NA|TRBV5-4|TRBD2
TGTGCCAGCAGCTTGAACGGGGGGGAGACCCAGTACTTC
CASSLNGGETQYF
>TRBJ1-6|NA|TRBV4-2|NA
TGTGCCAGCAGCCAAGATCGGGCGGGGAGCTCCTATAATTCACCCCTCCACTTT
CASSQDRAGSSYNSPLHF
>TRBJ2-7|NA|TRBV18|NA
TGTGCCAGCTCACCGCTTGGCGGGCGGACCCCCTACGAGCAGTACTTC
CASSPLGGRTPYEQYF
>TRBJ1-3|NA|TRBV25-1|NA
TGTGCCAGCAGTGAACCCGGGTTCGGAAACACCATATATTTT
CASSEPGFGNTIYF
>TRBJ2-7|NA|TRBV15|NA
TGTGCCACCAGCAGCTGGCAGGGCCAATACGAGCAGTACTTC
CATSSWQGQYEQYF
>TRBJ2-1|NA|TRBV19|TRBD2
TGTGCCAGTAGTTGGGGGACTAGCGGGGCCCGCTCCTACAATGAGCAGTTCTTC
CASSWGTSGARSYNEQFF
>TRBJ2-3|NA|TRBV18|NA
TGTGCCAGCTCACCGGGGCAGGGGGACTTTGTTACGCAGTATTTT
CASSPGQGDFVTQYF
>TRBJ1-2|NA|TRBV19|NA
TGTGCCAGTTCCTGGACAAGCGAGTATGGCTACACCTTC
CASSWTSEYGYTF
>TRBJ1-1|NA|TRBV5-8|NA
TGTGCCAGCACAACCCGTGGGGTTGGGGGCGGAGCTTTCTTT
CASTTRGVGGGAFF
>TRBJ2-5|NA|TRBV5-4|NA
TGTGCCAGCAGCTCAAATCAAGAGACCCAGTACTTC
CASSSNQETQYF
>TRBJ1-5|NA|TRBV10-1|NA
TGCGCCAGCAGTGAGTCCCCTGACAGTAGCCAGCATTTT
CASSESPDSSQHF
>TRBJ2-2|NA|TRBV21-1|NA
TGTGCCAGCAGCAAAGAACTCGCGGACAGGGGCATTGACGGGGAGCTGTTTTTT
CASSKELADRGIDGELFF
>TRBJ2-1|NA|TRBV7-3|TRBD1
TGTGCCAGCAGCGTCGGGACAGGGGGCTGGAATGAGCAGTTCTTC
CASSVGTGGWNEQFF
>TRBJ1-1|NA|TRBV5-1|NA
TGCGCCAGCAGTCCGACAGGAGACTCCCCTGAAGCTTTCTTT
CASSPTGDSPEAFF
>TRBJ1-1|NA|TRBV5-6|NA
TGTGCCAGCAGCTTGCGGTTCGTGAACACTGAAGCTTTCTTT
CASSLRFVNTEAFF
>TRBJ1-5|NA|TRBV21-1|NA
TGTGCCAGCAGCAACCAGACAGGGGGCTTGGAACAGCCCCAGCATTTT
CASSNQTGGLEQPQHF
>TRBJ2-6|NA|TRBV7-3|NA
TGTGCCAGCAAGACAGGCAGCTCTGGGGCCAACGTCCTGACTTTC
CASKTGSSGANVLTF
>TRBJ1-6|NA|TRBV3-1/TRBV3-2|NA
TGTGCCAGCAGCTCCCGACGGGGAGATTATAATTCACCCCTCCACTTT
CASSSRRGDYNSPLHF
>TRBJ2-3|NA|TRBV27|TRBD1
TGTGCCAGCCGACAGGGGGAGACAGATACGCAGTATTTT
CASRQGETDTQYF
>TRBJ1-3|NA|TRBV6-5|NA
TGTGCCTCGGCAGGACACTCTGGAAACACCATATATTTT
CASAGHSGNTIYF
>TRBJ1-5|NA|TRBV7-9|NA
TGTGCCAGCAGCCCCCAGGGGAGTCCCAATCAGCCCCAGCATTTT
CASSPQGSPNQPQHF
>TRBJ1-4|once|TRBV29-1|TRBD1
TGCAGCGTTGCTCCGACAGGGGGTAATGAAAAACTGTTTTTT
CSVAPTGGNEKLFF
>TRBJ1-6|once|TRBV5-1|NA
TGCGCCAGCAGCTTGGGGACAGCAGATAATTCACCCCTCCACTTT
CASSLGTADNSPLHF
>TRBJ2-2|NA|TRBV11-1|NA
TGTGCCAGCAGCGGACGGGACTCCTTTCCGGCGGTGGAGCTGTTTTTT
CASSGRDSFPAVELFF
>TRBJ2-5|NA|TRBV7-7|NA
TGTGCCAGCAGCTTATTGTCAGGTCAACAAGAGACCCAGTACTTC
CASSLLSGQQETQYF
>TRBJ2-1|NA|TRBV29-1|TRBD2
TGCAGCGTGCCGGGACTACCGTCCCGCGATGAGCAGTTCTTC
CSVPGLPSRDEQFF
>TRBJ1-1|NA|TRBV10-3|TRBD1
TGTGCCATCATTGCAGACAGGGGAAATACTGAAGCTTTCTTT
CAIIADRGNTEAFF
>TRBJ1-2|NA|TRBV6-6|TRBD1
TGTGCCAGCAGGGGACAGGAGTATGGCTACACCTTC
CASRGQEYGYTF
>TRBJ2-1|NA|TRBV11-3|NA
TGTGCCAGCAGCTTAACCCGCCAGGATGAGCAGTTCTTC
CASSLTRQDEQFF
>TRBJ2-3|once|TRBV4-1|NA
TGCGCCAGCAGCCAAGATGAAACAGGGTGTTTATATACGCAGTATTTT
CASSQDETGCLYTQYF
>TRBJ1-1|NA|TRBV7-2|TRBD1
TGTGCCAGCAGCTTAGGGCAGGGGGCGCGTGCTGAAGCTTTCTTT
CASSLGQGARAEAFF
>TRBJ2-5|once|TRBV6-5|TRBD2
TGTGCCAGCAGTCGGAGCGGGGGAGGGAAGACCCAGTACTTC
CASSRSGGGKTQYF
>TRBJ1-5|NA|TRBV19|NA
TGTGCCAGTAGTATAGTTAGGGAGCAGCCCCAGCATTTT
CASSIVREQPQHF
>TRBJ2-2|NA|TRBV4-1|NA
TGCGCCAGCAGCCTCTCAGGCCAGGGCACCGGGGAGCTGTTTTTT
CASSLSGQGTGELFF
>TRBJ1-3|NA|TRBV11-3|NA
TGTGCCAGCAGCTCGGGCTCTGGAAACACCATATATTTT
CASSSGSGNTIYF
>TRBJ2-5|NA|TRBV7-9|TRBD2
TGTGCCAGCAGTCTGACTAGCGGGGGGGTTGAGACCCAGTACTTC
CASSLTSGGVETQYF
>TRBJ2-5|NA|TRBV5-1|TRBD2
TGCGCCAGCAGCTTGGGGACTAGCGGGCCAGAGACCCAGTACTTC
CASSLGTSGPETQYF
>TRBJ2-2|NA|TRBV5-4|TRBD2
TGTGCCAGCAGGCCGGGACTATCAAACACCGGGGAGCTGTTTTTT
CASRPGLSNTGELFF
>TRBJ1-2|NA|TRBV2|TRBD1
TGTGCCAGCACCCAACCGGACAGGGTACTAGGCTACACCTTC
CASTQPDRVLGYTF
>TRBJ1-2|few|TRBV9|TRBD1
TGTGCCAGCAGCGTAGGGGACAGGGGGCACTACACCTTC
CASSVGDRGHYTF
>TRBJ2-1|NA|TRBV15|NA
TGTGCCACCAGCAGAGATTATGCGGGGTTAGAGCAGTTCTTC
CATSRDYAGLEQFF
>TRBJ2-1|NA|TRBV19|TRBD2
TGTGCCAGTAGTATGGGGGACTACTCTAATGAGCAGTTCTTC
CASSMGDYSNEQFF